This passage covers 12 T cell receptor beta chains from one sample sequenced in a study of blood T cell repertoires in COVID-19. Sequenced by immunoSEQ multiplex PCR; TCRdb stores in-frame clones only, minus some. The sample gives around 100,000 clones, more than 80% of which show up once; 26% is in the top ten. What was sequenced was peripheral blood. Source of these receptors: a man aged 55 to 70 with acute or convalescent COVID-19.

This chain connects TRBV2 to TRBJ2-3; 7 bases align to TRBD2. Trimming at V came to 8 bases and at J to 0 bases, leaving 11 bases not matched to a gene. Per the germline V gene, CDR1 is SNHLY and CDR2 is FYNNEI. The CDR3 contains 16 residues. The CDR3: CASGDGRSRSTDTQYF. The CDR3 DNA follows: TGTGCCAGCGGGGACGGGAGGTCCCGTAGCACAGATACGCAGTATTTT.

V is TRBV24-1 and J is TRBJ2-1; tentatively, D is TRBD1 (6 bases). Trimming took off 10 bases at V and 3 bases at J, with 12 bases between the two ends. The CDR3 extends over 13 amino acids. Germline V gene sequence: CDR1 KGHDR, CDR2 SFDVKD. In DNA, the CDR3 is TGTGCCACACAGGGTCCGAACTACAATGAGCAGTTCTTC. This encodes CATQGPNYNEQFF.

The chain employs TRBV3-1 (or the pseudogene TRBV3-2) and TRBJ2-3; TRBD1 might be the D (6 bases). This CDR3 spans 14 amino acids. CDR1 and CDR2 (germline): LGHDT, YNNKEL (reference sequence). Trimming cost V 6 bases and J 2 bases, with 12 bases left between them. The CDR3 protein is CASRLQGYTDTQYF. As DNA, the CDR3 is TGTGCCAGCAGACTCCAGGGGTACACAGATACGCAGTATTTT.

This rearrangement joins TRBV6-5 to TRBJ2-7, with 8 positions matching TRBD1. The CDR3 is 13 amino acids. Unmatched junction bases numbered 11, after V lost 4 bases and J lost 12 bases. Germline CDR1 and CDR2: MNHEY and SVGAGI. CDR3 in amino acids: CASSSGTGPLWYV. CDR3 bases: TGTGCCAGCAGTTCCGGGACAGGACCCCTCTGGTACGTC.

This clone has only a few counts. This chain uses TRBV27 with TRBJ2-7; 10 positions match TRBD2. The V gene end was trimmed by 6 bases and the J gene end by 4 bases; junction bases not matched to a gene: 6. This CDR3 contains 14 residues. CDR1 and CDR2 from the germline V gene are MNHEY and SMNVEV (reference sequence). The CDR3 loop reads CASRGSGRAYEQYF. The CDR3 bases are TGTGCCAGCAGAGGGAGCGGGAGGGCATACGAGCAGTACTTC.

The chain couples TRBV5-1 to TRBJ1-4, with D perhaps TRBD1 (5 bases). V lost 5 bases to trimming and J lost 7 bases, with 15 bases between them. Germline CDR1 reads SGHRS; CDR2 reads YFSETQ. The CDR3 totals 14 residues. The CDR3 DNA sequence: TGCGCCAGCAGTCCTAAAAGGGGTGGTGAAAAACTGTTTTTT. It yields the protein CASSPKRGGEKLFF.

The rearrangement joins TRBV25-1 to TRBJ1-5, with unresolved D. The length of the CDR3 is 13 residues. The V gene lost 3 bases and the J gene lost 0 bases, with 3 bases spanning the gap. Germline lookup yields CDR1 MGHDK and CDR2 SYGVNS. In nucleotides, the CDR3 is TGTGCCAGCAGTGACTCTAGCAATCAGCCCCAGCATTTT. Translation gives CASSDSSNQPQHF. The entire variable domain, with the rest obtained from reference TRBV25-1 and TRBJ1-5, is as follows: EADIYQTPRYLVIGTGKKITLECSQTMGHDKMYWYQQDPGMELHLIHYSYGVNSTEKGDLSSESTVSRIRTEHFPLTLESARPSHTSQYLCASSDSSNQPQHFGDGTRLSIL.

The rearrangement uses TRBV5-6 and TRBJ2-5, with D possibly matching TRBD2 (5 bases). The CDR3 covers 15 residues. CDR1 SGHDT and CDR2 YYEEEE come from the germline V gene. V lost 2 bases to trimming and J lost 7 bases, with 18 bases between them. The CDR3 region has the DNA TGTGCCAGCAGCTTAAGGACGATCGGACTTGGGACCCAGTACTTC. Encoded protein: CASSLRTIGLGTQYF.

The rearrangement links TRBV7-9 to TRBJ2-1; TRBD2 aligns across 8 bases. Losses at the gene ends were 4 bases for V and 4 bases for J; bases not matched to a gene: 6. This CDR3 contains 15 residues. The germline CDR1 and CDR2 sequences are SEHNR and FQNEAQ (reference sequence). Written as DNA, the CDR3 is TGTGCCAGCAGCTCGACTAGCGCTTTGTACAATGAGCAGTTCTTC. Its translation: CASSSTSALYNEQFF.

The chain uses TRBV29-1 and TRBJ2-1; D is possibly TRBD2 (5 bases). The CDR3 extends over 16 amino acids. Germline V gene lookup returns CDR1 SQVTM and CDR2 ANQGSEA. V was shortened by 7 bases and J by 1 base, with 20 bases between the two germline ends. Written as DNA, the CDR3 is TGCAGCGGATCAGCGGCCCAGAAGGTGTCCTACAATGAGCAGTTCTTC. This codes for CSGSAAQKVSYNEQFF.

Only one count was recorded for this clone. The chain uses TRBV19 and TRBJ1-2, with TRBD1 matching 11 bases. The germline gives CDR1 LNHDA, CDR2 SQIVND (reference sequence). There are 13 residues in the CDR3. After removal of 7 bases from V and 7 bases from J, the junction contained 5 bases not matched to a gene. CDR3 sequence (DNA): TGTGCCAGTAAGGGACAGGGGGTTCCTGGCTACACCTTC. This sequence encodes CASKGQGVPGYTF.

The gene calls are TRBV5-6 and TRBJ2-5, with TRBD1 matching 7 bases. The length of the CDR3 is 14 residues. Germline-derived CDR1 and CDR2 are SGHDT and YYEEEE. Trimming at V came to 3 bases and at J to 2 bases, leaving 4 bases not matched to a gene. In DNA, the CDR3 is TGTGCCAGCAGCTATCCGGGACAGCAAGAGACCCAGTACTTC. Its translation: CASSYPGQQETQYF.